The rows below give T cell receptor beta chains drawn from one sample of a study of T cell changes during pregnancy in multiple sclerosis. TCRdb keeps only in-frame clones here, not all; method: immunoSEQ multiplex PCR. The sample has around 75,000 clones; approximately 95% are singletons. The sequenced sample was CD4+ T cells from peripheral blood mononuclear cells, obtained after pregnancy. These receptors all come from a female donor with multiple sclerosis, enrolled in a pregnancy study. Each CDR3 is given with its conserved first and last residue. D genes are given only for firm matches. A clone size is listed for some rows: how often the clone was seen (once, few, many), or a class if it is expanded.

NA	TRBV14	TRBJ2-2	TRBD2	CASSPGLAGDTGELFF	TGTGCCAGCAGCCCCGGGCTAGCGGGAGACACCGGGGAGCTGTTTTTT
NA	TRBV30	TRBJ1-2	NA	CAWSVLGAGGYTF	TGTGCCTGGAGTGTACTGGGGGCAGGGGGCTACACCTTC
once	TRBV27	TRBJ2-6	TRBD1	CASSLDRAGANVLTF	TGTGCCAGCAGTTTGGACAGGGCTGGGGCCAACGTCCTGACTTTC
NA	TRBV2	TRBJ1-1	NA	CASDPVVPKGSNTEAFF	TGTGCCAGCGACCCGGTAGTCCCGAAGGGGTCGAACACTGAAGCTTTCTTT
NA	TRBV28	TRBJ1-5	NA	CASTGNSNQPQHF	TGTGCCAGCACCGGGAACAGCAATCAGCCCCAGCATTTT
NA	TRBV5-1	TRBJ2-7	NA	CASSPTGTVSYEQYF	TGCGCCAGCAGCCCGACAGGGACTGTCTCCTACGAGCAGTACTTC
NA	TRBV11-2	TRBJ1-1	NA	CASSDGQTLTEAFF	TGTGCCAGCAGCGACGGACAGACTCTCACTGAAGCTTTCTTT
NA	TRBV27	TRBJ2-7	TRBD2	CASSYRLAGGGSYEQYF	TGTGCCAGCAGTTACAGACTAGCGGGAGGAGGTTCCTACGAGCAGTACTTC
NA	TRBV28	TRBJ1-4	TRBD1	CASSLEQGPNEKLFF	TGTGCCAGCAGTTTAGAACAGGGGCCTAATGAAAAACTGTTTTTT
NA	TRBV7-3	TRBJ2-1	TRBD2	CASSLKGGTSGYNEQFF	TGTGCCAGCAGCTTAAAAGGGGGGACTAGCGGGTACAATGAGCAGTTCTTC
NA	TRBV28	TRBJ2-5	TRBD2	CASSFSSGSWETQYF	TGTGCCAGCAGTTTTTCAAGCGGGAGCTGGGAGACCCAGTACTTC
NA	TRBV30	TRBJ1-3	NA	CACIQGNTIYF	TGTGCCTGTATACAGGGAAACACCATATATTTT
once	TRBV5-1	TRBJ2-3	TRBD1	CASRKPRTGGRDTDTQYF	TGCGCCAGCAGAAAACCCCGGACAGGGGGTCGTGATACAGATACGCAGTATTTT
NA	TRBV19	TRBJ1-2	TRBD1	CASSIAGTAYGYTF	TGTGCCAGTAGTATAGCTGGGACAGCGTATGGCTACACCTTC
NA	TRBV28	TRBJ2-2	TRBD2	CASRRRVTSGTRNTGELFF	TGTGCCAGCAGACGCCGAGTGACTAGCGGGACCCGGAACACCGGGGAGCTGTTTTTT
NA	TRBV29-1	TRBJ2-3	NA	CSVVFGQTSTDTQYF	TGCAGCGTTGTGTTTGGTCAAACTAGCACAGATACGCAGTATTTT
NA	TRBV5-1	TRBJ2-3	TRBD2	CASSSLLSGRASSGTDTQYF	TGCGCCAGCAGCTCTCTTTTAAGCGGGAGGGCCTCGAGTGGCACAGATACGCAGTATTTT
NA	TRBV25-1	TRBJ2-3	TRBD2	CASSDRLAALSSTDTQYF	TGTGCCAGCAGTGACCGACTAGCGGCGCTTTCTAGCACAGATACGCAGTATTTT
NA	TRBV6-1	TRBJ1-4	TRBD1	CASSEWTGRATNEKLFF	TGTGCCAGCAGTGAATGGACAGGACGTGCAACTAATGAAAAACTGTTTTTT
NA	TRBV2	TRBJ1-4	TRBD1	CASSAQGATNEKLFF	TGTGCCAGCAGTGCACAGGGGGCAACTAATGAAAAACTGTTTTTT
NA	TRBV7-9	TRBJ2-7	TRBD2	CASSLASGIIEQYF	TGTGCCAGCAGCTTAGCGAGCGGGATCATCGAGCAGTACTTC
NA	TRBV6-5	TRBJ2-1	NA	CASSRSYTGNEQFF	TGTGCCAGCTCAAGGAGCTATACCGGCAATGAGCAGTTCTTC
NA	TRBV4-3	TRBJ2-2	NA	CASSQVFRLVTGELFF	TGCGCCAGCAGCCAAGTATTTCGACTGGTCACCGGGGAGCTGTTTTTT
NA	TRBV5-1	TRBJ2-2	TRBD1	CASSPGQGFSGELFF	TGCGCCAGCAGCCCTGGACAGGGTTTTTCCGGGGAGCTGTTTTTT
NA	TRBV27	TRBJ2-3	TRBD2	CASSLRLAGEEDTQYF	TGTGCCAGCAGTTTACGTCTAGCGGGAGAGGAAGATACGCAGTATTTT
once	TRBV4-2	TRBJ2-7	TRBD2	CASSQNGLATHYEQYF	TGTGCCAGCAGCCAGAATGGACTAGCGACACACTACGAGCAGTACTTC
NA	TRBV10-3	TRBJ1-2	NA	CAIRSNYGYTF	TGTGCCATCAGGAGTAACTATGGCTACACCTTC
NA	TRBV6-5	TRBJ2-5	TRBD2	CASSYLAGGGTQYF	TGTGCCAGCAGTTACCTAGCGGGGGGCGGAACCCAGTACTTC
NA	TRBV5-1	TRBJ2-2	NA	CASSLGGTARNTGELFF	TGCGCCAGCAGCTTGGGCGGGACAGCAAGAAACACCGGGGAGCTGTTTTTT
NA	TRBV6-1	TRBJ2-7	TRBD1	CASNKRTGTYEQYF	TGTGCCAGCAATAAACGGACAGGGACCTACGAGCAGTACTTC
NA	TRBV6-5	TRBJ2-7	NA	CASRPQGVYEQYF	TGTGCCAGCCGGCCACAGGGTGTGTACGAGCAGTACTTC
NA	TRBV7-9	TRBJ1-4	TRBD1	CASSLGSGTGGEKLFF	TGTGCCAGCAGCTTAGGATCCGGGACAGGGGGCGAAAAACTGTTTTTT
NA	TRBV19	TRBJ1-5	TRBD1	CASSPGTGPVQPQHF	TGTGCCAGTAGTCCCGGGACAGGCCCGGTTCAGCCCCAGCATTTT
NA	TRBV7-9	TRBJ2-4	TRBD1	CASSLAGTDIQYF	TGTGCCAGCAGCTTAGCAGGGACAGACATTCAGTACTTC
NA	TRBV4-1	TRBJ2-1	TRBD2	CASSQVSPSGKNNEQFF	TGCGCCAGCAGCCAAGTCTCTCCTAGCGGAAAAAACAATGAGCAGTTCTTC
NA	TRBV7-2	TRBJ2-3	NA	CASSLDRGGSSTDTQYF	TGTGCCAGCAGCTTAGATCGAGGAGGCTCTAGCACAGATACGCAGTATTTT
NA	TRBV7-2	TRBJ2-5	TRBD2	CASSPSGRARGTQYF	TGTGCCAGCAGCCCTAGCGGGAGGGCCCGTGGGACCCAGTACTTC
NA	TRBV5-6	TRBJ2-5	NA	CASSLVPAGLETQYF	TGTGCCAGCAGCTTGGTACCCGCCGGTCTAGAGACCCAGTACTTC
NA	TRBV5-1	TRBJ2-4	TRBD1	CASSPSMTGRSKNIQYF	TGCGCCAGCAGCCCGTCTATGACAGGGCGGTCCAAAAACATTCAGTACTTC
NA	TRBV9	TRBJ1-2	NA	CASSVEPSKSNYGYTF	TGTGCCAGCAGCGTAGAACCCAGTAAGTCTAACTATGGCTACACCTTC
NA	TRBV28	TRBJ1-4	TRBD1	CASSEIYGRGPEKLFF	TGTGCCAGCTCCGAAATTTACGGCAGGGGGCCTGAAAAACTGTTTTTT
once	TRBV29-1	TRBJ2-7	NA	CSVQGTPGTSYEQYF	TGCAGCGTTCAGGGGACCCCTGGGACCTCTTACGAGCAGTACTTC
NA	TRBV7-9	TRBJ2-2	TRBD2	CASSLLAGVAGELFF	TGTGCCAGCAGCTTACTAGCGGGAGTAGCCGGGGAGCTGTTTTTT
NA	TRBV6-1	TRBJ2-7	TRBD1	CASSASTGWAYEQYF	TGTGCCAGCAGTGCCTCGACAGGGTGGGCCTACGAGCAGTACTTC
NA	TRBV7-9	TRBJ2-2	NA	CASSLVRGINTGELFF	TGTGCCAGCAGCTTAGTGCGGGGAATTAACACCGGGGAGCTGTTTTTT
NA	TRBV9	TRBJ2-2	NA	CASSVGLPTRTGELFF	TGTGCCAGCAGCGTAGGACTCCCCACACGTACCGGGGAGCTGTTTTTT
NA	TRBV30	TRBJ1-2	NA	CAWEQGGYTF	TGTGCCTGGGAACAGGGTGGCTACACCTTC
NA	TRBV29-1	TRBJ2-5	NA	CSVAPIGVETQYF	TGCAGCGTTGCTCCGATAGGGGTAGAGACCCAGTACTTC
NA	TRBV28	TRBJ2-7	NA	CASSDEGGTSYEQYF	TGTGCCAGCAGTGATGAGGGGGGGACCTCCTACGAGCAGTACTTC
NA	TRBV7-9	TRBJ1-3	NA	CASSFLDGEGNTIYF	TGTGCCAGCAGCTTTTTAGACGGGGAGGGAAACACCATATATTTT
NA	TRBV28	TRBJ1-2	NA	CASSLYLGRAEGYTF	TGTGCCAGCAGTTTATACCTAGGCAGGGCGGAAGGCTACACCTTC
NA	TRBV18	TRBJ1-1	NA	CASSPREDSREAFF	TGTGCCAGCTCACCCCGGGAGGACAGCCGGGAAGCTTTCTTT